Below are 32 T cell receptor beta chains sequenced from a single sample in a study of T cells in Graves' hyperthyroidism and ophthalmopathy. Amplified regions were TCR beta CDR3 sequences from RNA transcripts. The TCR CDR3 was amplified in a first-round RT-PCR using the HTBI primer set. TCRdb redid the calling of the multiplex PCR reads with MiXCR, one entry per CDR3 protein. The table has a few hundred thousand distinct CDR3 sequences, approximately 13% seen once; the top ten hold 9% to 9.5%. Source material: blood. These receptors originate from a woman under 30 with Graves' hyperthyroidism.

This clonotype was detected many times. This chain joins TRBV28 and TRBJ1-1, with 7 bases matching TRBD1. The CDR3 has 16 amino acids. The germline V gene encodes CDR1 MDHEN and CDR2 SYDVKM. V was pared by 4 bases and J by 5 bases, with 13 bases of the junction left unmatched. The CDR3 DNA is TGTGCCAGCAGTTCCCCGGGGAGGGGGCATCGGACTGAAGCTTTCTTT. Protein product: CASSSPGRGHRTEAFF. The full variable domain, its missing parts supplied by reference TRBV28 and TRBJ1-1, is DVKVTQSSRYLVKRTGEKVFLECVQDMDHENMFWYRQDPGLGLRLIYFSYDVKMKEKGDIPEGYSVSREKKERFSLILESASTNQTSMYLCASSSPGRGHRTEAFFGQGTRLTVV.

This clonotype was counted at least ten times. The rearrangement uses TRBV18 and TRBJ2-5, with a possible D match to TRBD1 (5 bases). The CDR3 loop spans 14 amino acids. With 4 bases removed from V and 4 bases from J, the gap between germline ends came to 13 bases. The germline V gene has CDR1 KGHSH and CDR2 LQKENI. This CDR3 reads CASSRSGWRETQYF. CDR3 bases: TGTGCCAGCTCACGTTCAGGGTGGCGAGAGACCCAGTACTTC. Full variable domain (outside the CDR3, taken from reference TRBV18 and TRBJ2-5): NAGVMQNPRHLVRRRGQEARLRCSPMKGHSHVYWYRQLPEEGLKFMVYLQKENIIDESGMPKERFSAEFPKEGPSILRIQQVVRGDSAAYFCASSRSGWRETQYFGPGTRLLVL.

This sequence joins TRBV24-1 and TRBJ2-3; 7 bases agree with TRBD2. The CDR3 covers 16 residues. From germline, CDR1 is KGHDR and CDR2 SFDVKD. Trimming took 9 bases from V and 2 from J; bases not matched to a gene: 13. CDR3 sequence reads: CATGIAGHGVTDTQYF. The CDR3 region has the DNA TGTGCCACCGGGATAGCGGGTCACGGGGTCACAGATACGCAGTATTTT.

The J gene is TRBJ2-3, the V gene TRBV3-1; 10 bases map to TRBD1. V lost 4 bases, J lost 3 bases, and 4 bases stayed unmatched. Germline V gene data show CDR1 as LGHDT and CDR2 as YNNKEL (reference sequence). This CDR3 comprises 15 residues. This CDR3 reads CASSRQGAGTDTQYF. The CDR3 nucleotides read TGTGCCAGCAGCCGACAGGGGGCAGGTACAGATACGCAGTATTTT.

This clonotype was recorded a few times. The chain has TRBV9 and TRBJ2-2; D unclear. V was cut by 3 bases and J by 3 bases, with 12 bases left in between. CDR1 is SGDLS, CDR2 YYNGEE, per germline. CDR3 length: 15 residues. CDR3 nucleotides: TGTGCCAGCAGCGCCTCTCGAAGAGACACCGGGGAGCTGTTTTTT. This codes for CASSASRRDTGELFF.

This clonotype was observed a few times. The gene calls are TRBV5-1 and TRBJ2-2; D remains ambiguous. CDR1 SGHRS and CDR2 YFSETQ come from the germline V gene. CDR3 size: 13 residues. The germline V and J ends were trimmed by 2 bases and 6 bases, with 8 bases remaining between them. CDR3 sequence reads: CASSFSEPGELFF. CDR3 in DNA: TGCGCCAGCAGCTTTAGTGAGCCCGGGGAGCTGTTTTTT. The full variable domain, rest sourced from reference TRBV5-1 and TRBJ2-2, is KAGVTQTPRYLIKTRGQQVTLSCSPISGHRSVSWYQQTPGQGLQFLFEYFSETQRNKGNFPGRFSGRQFSNSRSEMNVSTLELGDSALYLCASSFSEPGELFFGEGSRLTVL.

The sample holds many counts of this clonotype. This rearrangement joins TRBV9 to TRBJ2-7; 7 bases line up with TRBD2. The V segment lost 1 base and the J segment 3 bases; nucleotides outside the gene matches: 7. This CDR3 comprises 15 residues. CDR1 SGDLS and CDR2 YYNGEE come from the germline V gene. The DNA of the CDR3 is TGTGCCAGCAGCGTATGGGCTAGCGGATACTACGAGCAGTACTTC. Its translation is CASSVWASGYYEQYF.

This clonotype was recorded a few times. This chain joins TRBV5-6 and TRBJ2-7; 8 positions match TRBD1. Germline assignment: CDR1 SGHDT and CDR2 YYEEEE. After removal of 2 bases from V and 5 bases from J, the junction contained 9 bases not matched to a gene. The CDR3 runs to 15 residues. The DNA for the CDR3 is TGTGCCAGCAGCTTCTCCTCGACAGGGGTCAACGAGCAGTACTTC. Translating it yields CASSFSSTGVNEQYF.

The chain uses TRBV28 and TRBJ2-3; possibly TRBD1 for D (6 bases). The germline V gene has CDR1 MDHEN and CDR2 SYDVKM. Trimming removed 3 bases at V and 4 bases at J, with 20 bases between. This CDR3 has 17 residues. CDR3 region: CASSFRGSYKDPDTQYF. In DNA, the CDR3 is TGTGCCAGCAGTTTTAGGGGGTCTTACAAAGACCCAGATACGCAGTATTTT.

Note on this clonotype: This may stem from a read error, because a much larger clone lies one nucleotide away. The chain is built from TRBV18 and TRBJ1-1, with D hard to call. The CDR3 has 12 amino acids. The germline V gene encodes CDR1 KGHSH and CDR2 LQKENI. CDR3 nucleotides: TGTGCCAACTCACCTCCCTTCGGGGAAGCTTTCTTT. Protein sequence: CANSPPFGEAFF.

At least ten counts were recorded for this clonotype. This chain connects TRBV20-1 to TRBJ2-3; weak D call: TRBD2 (5 bases). The CDR3 runs 21 residues. Trimming left V 3 bases short and J 2 bases short, with 33 bases between. CDR1 is DFQATT, CDR2 SNEGSKA, per germline (reference sequence). CDR3 nucleotide sequence: TGCAGTGCTAGTTTCTTCCTGGGCCCTAGCACGGTTCTCGAGCTCACAGATACGCAGTATTTT. Encoded protein: CSASFFLGPSTVLELTDTQYF.

This clonotype occurred many times. The chain joins TRBV2 to TRBJ2-5; either TRBD1 or TRBD2 may supply D (5 bases each). The CDR3 has 15 amino acids. CDR1 and CDR2 from the germline V gene are SNHLY and FYNNEI. V shed 7 bases and J shed 0 bases, with 15 bases lying between them. For the CDR3, the DNA is TGTGCCAGCATGGGGCCTCGGAGGAACCAAGAGACCCAGTACTTC. Its protein is CASMGPRRNQETQYF. The full variable domain, in which reference TRBV2 and TRBJ2-5 provide the parts outside the CDR3, is EPEVTQTPSHQVTQMGQEVILRCVPISNHLYFYWYRQILGQKVEFLVSFYNNEISEKSEIFDDQFSVERPDGSNFTLKIRSTKLEDSAMYFCASMGPRRNQETQYFGPGTRLLVL.

This clonotype was counted ten times or more. The genes are TRBV6-2 or TRBV6-3 and TRBJ2-5; TRBD1 aligns across 7 bases. V was pared by 3 bases and J by 4 bases, with 11 bases of the junction left unmatched. The CDR3 totals 16 residues. Per the germline V gene, CDR1 is MNHEY and CDR2 is SVGEGT. The CDR3 loop reads CASSYYRGGAGETQYF. CDR3 coding DNA: TGTGCCAGCAGTTATTACCGAGGGGGCGCAGGAGAGACCCAGTACTTC.

The sample holds many counts of this clonotype. The rearrangement uses TRBV5-1 and TRBJ2-5; TRBD2 matches at 10 bases. Unmatched junction bases numbered 4, after V lost 3 bases and J lost 2 bases. This CDR3 has 15 amino acids. Germline loops: CDR1 SGHRS, CDR2 YFSETQ. This CDR3 reads CASSWSTSGQETQYF. CDR3 bases: TGCGCCAGCAGCTGGTCGACTAGCGGGCAAGAGACCCAGTACTTC.

This clonotype was recorded at least ten times. The V gene is TRBV5-1, the J gene TRBJ2-1; TRBD1 matches at 11 bases. CDR3 length: 16 residues. V dropped 4 bases and J dropped 8; count of bases not matched to a gene: 11. The germline V gene encodes CDR1 SGHRS and CDR2 YFSETQ. The CDR3 DNA is TGCGCCAGCAGCCTGCCGGTGGACAGGGGGCAAGATGAGCAGTTCTTC. This gives the protein CASSLPVDRGQDEQFF.

This clonotype was recorded at least ten times. This sequence joins TRBV6-2 or TRBV6-3 and TRBJ1-2; D uncertain. Germline-derived CDR1 and CDR2 are MNHEY and SVGEGT. V was shortened by 0 bases and J by 4 bases, with 12 bases between the two germline ends. CDR3 length: 15 residues. The CDR3, as DNA: TGTGCCAGCAGTTACTCTCTCTCGGTCTCCTATGGCTACACCTTC. Protein: CASSYSLSVSYGYTF.

This clonotype was counted once. The chain couples TRBV3-1 to TRBJ2-2; D call uncertain. This CDR3 is built from 16 residues. Germline lookup yields CDR1 LGHDT and CDR2 YNNKEL (reference sequence). Trimming cost V 7 bases and J 4 bases, with 19 bases left between them. CDR3 amino acids: CASTSVSGLRTGELFF. CDR3 nucleotide sequence: TGTGCCAGCACCTCCGTGTCTGGGCTCCGCACCGGGGAGCTGTTTTTT.

This clonotype was detected ten times or more. The gene calls are TRBV5-1 and TRBJ1-1; D remains unclear. The CDR3 has 19 residues. CDR1 is SGHRS, CDR2 YFSETQ, per germline. Deletions cut 2 bases from V and 3 bases from J, with 26 bases between. CDR3 coding DNA: TGCGCCAGCAGCTTATCCCCTCCGTCCCCCTTCGTGCGGCACACTGAAGCTTTCTTT. Its translation: CASSLSPPSPFVRHTEAFF.

This clonotype was seen repeatedly, ten times or more. This rearrangement joins TRBV20-1 to TRBJ2-1; 9 bases fit TRBD2. This CDR3 spans 13 amino acids. V lost 6 bases, J lost 7 bases, and 7 bases stayed unmatched. From germline, CDR1 is DFQATT and CDR2 SNEGSKA (reference sequence). The CDR3 sequence: CSALAGVRNEQFF. CDR3 bases: TGCAGTGCGTTAGCGGGAGTAAGGAATGAGCAGTTCTTC.

This clonotype was seen at least ten times. This sequence joins TRBV28 and TRBJ2-1, with a tentative D call TRBD2 (6 bases). Trimming removed 3 bases from V and 5 bases from J, with 29 bases in between. The CDR3 totals 20 residues. Per germline, CDR1 MDHEN and CDR2 SYDVKM. In DNA, the CDR3 is TGTGCCAGCAGTTTCGAACTGAAGGAAGCGGGTTCTACATTTCACAATGAGCAGTTCTTC. Its protein is CASSFELKEAGSTFHNEQFF.

This clonotype was counted only a few times. The chain links TRBV10-1 to TRBJ2-2; 14 bases agree with TRBD2. V dropped 10 bases and J dropped 6; count of bases not matched to a gene: 7. This CDR3 region has 15 residues. Germline assignment: CDR1 WNHNN and CDR2 SYGVQD (reference sequence). The DNA of the CDR3 is TGCGCCACTTCTGGACTAGCGGGGGGCGCCGGGGAGCTGTTTTTT. Amino acid sequence: CATSGLAGGAGELFF.

This clonotype has a handful of counts. J is TRBJ2-3 and V is TRBV6-1; perhaps TRBD1 as D (5 bases). V shed 5 bases and J shed 4 bases, with 19 bases lying between them. This CDR3 has 16 residues. Germline V lookup: CDR1 MNHNS, CDR2 SASEGT. CDR3 DNA sequence: TGTGCCAGCAGTTACTTGCCCTGGGGCTCACCAGATACGCAGTATTTT. Its protein product is CASSYLPWGSPDTQYF.

DNA of the CDR3: TGTGCCAGCAGGAGGACCCCCTCCTACGAGCAGTACTTC. Amino acid sequence: CASRRTPSYEQYF. This chain joins TRBV7-2 and TRBJ2-7; D is unresolved. The V end lost 6 bases, the J end lost 0 bases, and 9 bases lay between the germline ends. This CDR3 is built from 13 residues. CDR1 is SGHTA, CDR2 FQGNSA, per germline.

The rearrangement joins TRBV6-1 to TRBJ1-4, with D maybe TRBD1 (5 bases). V was cut by 7 bases and J by 15 bases, with 21 bases left in between. Germline loops: CDR1 MNHNS, CDR2 SASEGT. This CDR3 is built from 13 residues. Here the CDR3 DNA reads TGTGCCAGCACCATGTGGGGGAGATCCCCCGTGTTTTTT. Translated: CASTMWGRSPVFF.

This clonotype came up many times. The V call is TRBV7-9, the J call TRBJ2-2, with D perhaps matching TRBD1 or TRBD2 (7 bases each). V lost 3 bases and J 0 bases, leaving 11 bases between the germline ends. The CDR3 has 16 residues. Per the germline V gene, CDR1 is SEHNR and CDR2 is FQNEAQ (reference sequence). The CDR3 region is CASSLTGTTNTGELFF. CDR3 DNA sequence: TGTGCCAGCAGCTTGACAGGGACTACGAACACCGGGGAGCTGTTTTTT.

At least ten counts were recorded for this clonotype. This chain connects TRBV30 to TRBJ1-2; TRBD1 might be the D (6 bases). The germline V gene has CDR1 GTSNPN and CDR2 SVGIG (reference sequence). V was shortened by 1 base and J by 3 bases, with 15 bases between the two germline ends. This CDR3 has 15 amino acids. The CDR3 reads CAWSAPNRDDYGYTF. For the CDR3, the DNA is TGTGCCTGGAGTGCCCCAAACAGGGATGACTATGGCTACACCTTC.

The chain joins TRBV19 to TRBJ1-1; TRBD1 matches 9 bases. After removal of 4 bases from V and 0 bases from J, the junction contained 3 bases not matched to a gene. This CDR3 is 15 amino acids long. The V gene's germline CDR1 is LNHDA and CDR2 SQIVND (reference sequence). The CDR3 DNA sequence: TGTGCCAGTAGTAACAGGGGGCGTTTGAACACTGAAGCTTTCTTT. It encodes CASSNRGRLNTEAFF.

The chain joins TRBV24-1 to TRBJ2-3; TRBD2 agrees at 10 bases. V trimming: 1 base; J trimming: 3 bases; junction bases outside the gene matches: 3. This CDR3 comprises 16 residues. The germline V gene encodes CDR1 KGHDR and CDR2 SFDVKD. CDR3 in amino acids: CATSDFSSGSTDTQYF. CDR3 bases: TGTGCCACCAGTGATTTTTCTAGCGGGAGTACAGATACGCAGTATTTT.

This clonotype has a count of ten or more. The genes are TRBV28 and TRBJ1-1; weak D call: TRBD1 (6 bases). Germline values: CDR1 MDHEN, CDR2 SYDVKM. V was pared by 6 bases and J by 9 bases, with 14 bases between. This CDR3 is built from 12 residues. The DNA of the CDR3 is TGTGCCAGCAGGGGAGGACAGCTAAAAGCTTTCTTT. It specifies CASRGGQLKAFF. The full variable domain, in which reference TRBV28 and TRBJ1-1 provide the parts outside the CDR3, is DVKVTQSSRYLVKRTGEKVFLECVQDMDHENMFWYRQDPGLGLRLIYFSYDVKMKEKGDIPEGYSVSREKKERFSLILESASTNQTSMYLCASRGGQLKAFFGQGTRLTVV.

This chain uses TRBV9 with TRBJ2-5; tentatively, D is TRBD1 (6 bases). Germline V lookup: CDR1 SGDLS, CDR2 YYNGEE. With 4 bases removed from V and 5 bases from J, the gap between germline ends came to 18 bases. The CDR3 is 15 residues long. CDR3 sequence: CASSPGAGEWETQYF. Written as DNA, the CDR3 is TGTGCCAGCAGCCCAGGGGCGGGTGAGTGGGAGACCCAGTACTTC.

This clonotype was found many times. The V call is TRBV29-1, the J call TRBJ2-1, with 12 bases identical to TRBD2. Germline V lookup: CDR1 SQVTM, CDR2 ANQGSEA. With 2 bases clipped from V and 1 base from J, the junction kept 3 bases outside the gene matches. This CDR3 has 16 amino acids. The CDR3 nucleotides are TGCAGCGTTGAATTAGGACTAGCGGGATCCTACAATGAGCAGTTCTTC. Translating gives CSVELGLAGSYNEQFF.

This clonotype came up many times. This chain links TRBV5-5 with TRBJ1-1, with TRBD1 as a possible D gene (5 bases). Trimming shortened V by 2 bases and J by 1 base, and 12 bases separated the two germline ends. This CDR3 is built from 15 residues. Germline V gene lookup returns CDR1 SGHKS and CDR2 YYEKEE (reference sequence). The CDR3 DNA reads as TGTGCCAGCAGCTTTATCCCGGGGGAGAACACTGAAGCTTTCTTT. As protein: CASSFIPGENTEAFF.